This T cell receptor (beta chain) was found in a study of cytotoxic CD8 clonotypes in ibrutinib-treated CLL (dated by TCRdb to about 2021). General notes on the study: The cohort included more than 14 treatment-naive and 11 to 12 relapsed/refractory patients; 17 to 18 were IGHV unmutated. Partial responses were observed in approximately 24 patients and complete responses in 2; after a median follow-up of 68 months, remission was maintained in around 14 patients and progression was observed in approximately twelve. Response samples were obtained after a median of approximately twelve months of treatment, with a range of roughly 6 to 40 months. On average, each sample had about 250,000 productive templates and more than 75,000 productive rearrangements. Longitudinal samples were available for about 30% of the 86 trial participants. Cryopreserved peripheral blood mononuclear cells were collected at three points: before therapy, at response, and at either sustained remission or disease progression. Patients were still on ibrutinib when every remission and progressive disease sample was collected. Study-wide findings and limitations: Baseline clonality was found to be higher than that of age-matched healthy donors and was strongly correlated with circulating CD8+ T-cell counts. Public clonotypes were rare and either contracted or stayed stable during treatment, and the rise in clonality at ibrutinib response reflected the expansion of private clonotypes. Sampling times were not matched between sustained-remission and progressing patients, and lymph node repertoires were not studied. Clonality rose at ibrutinib response, remained stable during sustained remission, and dropped back toward baseline at progression.

About this clone itself: The antigen it binds to is not known. The input lacks base qualities; no much larger clone sits a single base away.

CDR1 is given as SGHNT and CDR2 as YENEEA, both from the germline V gene. Including cysteine and phenylalanine, the CDR3 has 18 amino acids. Only the CDR3 region is kept as DNA, spanning 54 bases read in frame from base 1. Compared with germline, V lacks 4 bases and J lacks 3 bases; bases without a gene match: 12. A MiSeq instrument was used for deep resolution sequencing, which targeted depths ranging from 1 in 1 million up to 1 in 200,000 T cells, with coverage averaging 10x for each clonotype. TCR beta libraries were generated with the immunoSEQ hsTCRB Kit. The published analysis was carried out like this. The data were analyzed with ImmunoSEQ Analyzer and ImmunoSEQ Data Assistant, and V, D and J gene assignments followed IMGT definitions. Clonality, which ranges from 0 to 1, was calculated by subtracting the normalized Shannon entropy of productive rearrangement frequencies from one. Only overrepresented clonotypes making up at least 0.05% of each patient's repertoire were included in the public clonotype analysis. Some 12 age-matched healthy donor repertoires from immuneACCESS served as clonality controls. In TCRdb, the immuneACCESS table is reduced to in-frame sequences with V and J assigned. These tables do not hold every clone; where another copy was compared, an unresolved V gene accounts for under half, and the others remain unexplained. The DNA gave D and trimming, while V, J and clone size come from that table. Counted in this sample were roughly 70,000 clones; just over 90% of them appeared once. The top ten hold 3.1% of the sample.

The time point tag for this specimen amounts to: roughly 12 months on ibrutinib. For TCR beta library preparation, approximately 2.2 micrograms of genomic DNA were isolated from cryopreserved PBMCs. Longitudinal blood samples from CLL patients on ibrutinib monotherapy underwent high-throughput TCR beta sequencing. The patients were enrolled in a single-center, open-label phase 2 trial of ibrutinib monotherapy. The sample in question was PBMCs, obtained after 12 months of ibrutinib treatment. The TCR was taken from a human donor with chronic lymphocytic leukemia. Recombination linked TRBV11-3 to TRBJ2-3; the central 11 bases match TRBD2. The DNA sequence is as follows: TGTGCCAGCAGCTACATACGGGGTAGCGGGAGGGATACAGATACGCAGTATTTT. This gives the protein CASSYIRGSGRDTDTQYF.